These 17 T cell receptor beta chains share one sample of origin, sequenced in a study of cytomegalovirus exposure and HLA in healthy donors. PCR involved 60 Vbeta and 13 Jbeta primers. The protocol was immunoSEQ multiplex PCR, while the TCRdb copy is restricted to in-frame clones and leaves out a portion. The sample carries roughly 150,000 clones, about 81% recorded once. Sequencing input: PBMCs. The receptors here all came from a young woman in good health and CMV-seronegative.

This chain uses TRBV30 with TRBJ2-1, with TRBD2 matching 8 bases. After removal of 0 bases from V and 5 bases from J, the junction contained 3 bases not matched to a gene. The V gene's germline CDR1 is GTSNPN and CDR2 SVGIG (reference sequence). This CDR3 has 14 residues. The CDR3 nucleotides read TGTGCCTGGAGTGTGAGACTAGCGAACAATGAGCAGTTCTTC. Protein product: CAWSVRLANNEQFF.

The table lists this clone with a few counts. The chain carries TRBV2 and TRBJ2-2, with TRBD2 matching 7 bases. The V gene's germline CDR1 is SNHLY and CDR2 FYNNEI. Trimming at V came to 6 bases and at J to 1 base, leaving 8 bases not matched to a gene. There are 16 residues in the CDR3. This chain's CDR3 is CASRPLAGVNTGELFF. DNA for the CDR3: TGTGCCAGCAGACCCCTCGCGGGGGTGAACACCGGGGAGCTGTTTTTT.

The chain couples TRBV16 to TRBJ1-6; D is undetermined. Looked up from germline, CDR1 is KGHSY and CDR2 is FQNENV. The CDR3 totals 15 residues. The V end lost 0 bases, the J end lost 7 bases, and 10 bases lay between the germline ends. The CDR3 protein is CASSQSRTGNSPLHF. CDR3 DNA: TGTGCCAGCAGCCAATCCCGGACTGGGAATTCACCCCTCCACTTT.

The chain carries TRBV7-2 and TRBJ2-7; D ambiguous. Trimming took 5 bases from V and 5 from J, leaving 16 bases between them. The germline V gene has CDR1 SGHTA and CDR2 FQGNSA. The CDR3 is 14 residues long. The CDR3 region has the DNA TGTGCCAGCAGCCCGATGAGTCTAAGCCACGAGCAGTACTTC. It specifies CASSPMSLSHEQYF.

The V call is TRBV10-2, the J call TRBJ2-2; 9 nucleotides match TRBD2. Trimming removed 2 bases from V and 7 bases from J; junction bases left unmatched: 11. CDR3 length: 17 residues. The germline gives CDR1 WSHSY, CDR2 SAAADI. CDR3 DNA sequence: TGCGCCAGCAGTGAGAGGATGGCGGGGGGGCTAAGCGGGGAGCTGTTTTTT. It encodes CASSERMAGGLSGELFF.

In DNA, the CDR3 is TGTGCCAGCGCCCTAGCGGGAGAGACCCAGTACTTC. Translated: CASALAGETQYF. The chain uses TRBV6-1 and TRBJ2-5, with 8 bases fitting TRBD2. Trimming at V came to 8 bases and at J to 4 bases, leaving 3 bases not matched to a gene. CDR3 length equals 12 residues. Germline lookup yields CDR1 MNHNS and CDR2 SASEGT.

V and J are TRBV9 and TRBJ1-4; a possible D gene is TRBD1 (5 bases). This CDR3 spans 14 amino acids. Trimming shortened V by 4 bases and J by 8 bases, and 15 bases separated the two germline ends. Per the germline V gene, CDR1 is SGDLS and CDR2 is YYNGEE. CDR3 in DNA: TGTGCCAGCAGCCCCGGGGGGGATGGGGAAAAACTGTTTTTT. Translation gives CASSPGGDGEKLFF.

This clone was counted ten times or more. This chain uses TRBV5-4 with TRBJ2-2; 11 bases map to TRBD2. This CDR3 spans 16 amino acids. Germline assignment: CDR1 SGHNT and CDR2 YYREEE (reference sequence). The J segment lost 5 bases and the V segment lost 4 bases, leaving 7 bases of the junction unmatched. The CDR3, as DNA: TGTGCCAGCAGCCCATTAGCGGGAGGGGGAACCGGGGAGCTGTTTTTT. Translated: CASSPLAGGGTGELFF.

The chain is built from TRBV2 and TRBJ1-4, with D possibly TRBD1 on 6 matching bases. The CDR3 is made up of 15 amino acids. Trimming removed 5 bases from V and 0 bases from J, with 10 bases in between. Per the germline V gene, CDR1 is SNHLY and CDR2 is FYNNEI. The CDR3 reads CASSRGQTTNEKLFF. The CDR3 nucleotides read TGTGCCAGCAGTCGCGGACAGACAACTAATGAAAAACTGTTTTTT.

In its sample, this clone was seen once. The rearrangement uses TRBV5-1 and TRBJ2-2; D is possibly TRBD2 (5 bases). The CDR3 covers 15 residues. V was clipped by 2 bases and J by 1 base, with 9 bases between them. Germline CDR1 is SGHRS and CDR2 is YFSETQ. Written as DNA, the CDR3 is TGCGCCAGCAGCTTTGATGGACTGAACACCGGGGAGCTGTTTTTT. As protein: CASSFDGLNTGELFF.

The chain joins TRBV19 to TRBJ1-5; 8 nucleotides line up with TRBD1. The V gene's germline CDR1 is LNHDA and CDR2 SQIVND (reference sequence). Trimming cost V 4 bases and J 5 bases; bases outside gene matches: 13. This CDR3 has 17 amino acids. The chain's CDR3 is CASSTPGQGLLDQPQHF. In DNA form, the CDR3 reads TGTGCCAGTAGTACACCCGGACAGGGTTTGTTGGATCAGCCCCAGCATTTT. The whole variable domain, remainder taken from reference TRBV19 and TRBJ1-5, is DGGITQSPKYLFRKEGQNVTLSCEQNLNHDAMYWYRQDPGQGLRLIYYSQIVNDFQKGDIAEGYSVSREKKESFPLTVTSAQKNPTAFYLCASSTPGQGLLDQPQHFGDGTRLSIL.

This clone was seen a handful of times. The CDR3 nucleotides read TGCGCCAGCAGCTTGAGACAGGGGGAGGTCTCCTACGAGCAGTACTTC. Translation: CASSLRQGEVSYEQYF. The chain employs TRBV5-1 and TRBJ2-7, with TRBD1 matching 9 bases. The J segment lost 0 bases and the V segment lost 1 base, leaving 5 bases of the junction unmatched. Per germline, CDR1 SGHRS and CDR2 YFSETQ. The CDR3 extends over 16 amino acids.

This sequence joins TRBV30 and TRBJ1-2; tentatively, D is TRBD1 (6 bases). V lost 4 bases to trimming and J lost 11 bases, with 32 bases between them. The germline V gene has CDR1 GTSNPN and CDR2 SVGIG (reference sequence). The CDR3 length is 17 residues. The CDR3 protein is CAWNTRRGGWGGMRYTF. The DNA for the CDR3 is TGTGCCTGGAACACTCGGCGGGGGGGCTGGGGGGGAATGCGGTACACCTTC.

V gene TRBV5-4 combines with J gene TRBJ2-7; 9 positions match TRBD1. Germline V gene lookup returns CDR1 SGHNT and CDR2 YYREEE (reference sequence). Trimming removed 6 bases from V and 5 bases from J; junction bases left unmatched: 9. This CDR3 is 14 amino acids long. DNA for the CDR3: TGTGCCAGCACCCGGACAGGGGCTCTCCACGAGCAGTACTTC. This encodes CASTRTGALHEQYF.

This clone was found once. The junction departs from germline at one end; a sequencing error may be responsible. The J gene is TRBJ2-7, the V gene TRBV7-6; TRBD2 is a possible D gene (5 bases). The CDR3 is 13 residues long. Germline assignment: CDR1 SGHVS and CDR2 FNYEAQ. The CDR3 protein is CASSYAAGYEQHF. In DNA form, the CDR3 reads TGTGCCAGCAGCTACGCCGCGGGCTACGAGCAGCACTTC. Complete variable domain (other parts from reference TRBV7-6 and TRBJ2-7): GAGVSQSPRYKVTKRGQDVALRCDPISGHVSLYWYRQALGQGPEFLTYFNYEAQQDKSGLPNDRFSAERPEGSISTLTIQRTEQRDSAMYRCASSYAAGYEQHFGPGTRLTVT.

This clone has just one count. The genes are TRBV5-1 and TRBJ1-2; 9 bases are shared with TRBD1. This CDR3 contains 14 residues. The germline CDR1 and CDR2 sequences are SGHRS and YFSETQ. V was clipped by 4 bases and J by 8 bases; unmatched bases: 9. The CDR3 region has the DNA TGCGCCAGCAGCATGGGACAGGGACTCTCCGGCTACACCTTC. Translation: CASSMGQGLSGYTF.

With respect to this clone: The sample carries other DNA sequences with the same CDR3. J is TRBJ2-7 and V is TRBV27; 12 nucleotides match TRBD2. V trimming: 5 bases; J trimming: 2 bases; junction bases outside the gene matches: 4. From germline, CDR1 is MNHEY and CDR2 SMNVEV (reference sequence). The CDR3 has 15 amino acids. The CDR3 sequence: CASSPRLAGAYEQYF. Here the CDR3 DNA reads TGTGCCAGCAGTCCTAGACTAGCGGGAGCCTACGAGCAGTACTTC.